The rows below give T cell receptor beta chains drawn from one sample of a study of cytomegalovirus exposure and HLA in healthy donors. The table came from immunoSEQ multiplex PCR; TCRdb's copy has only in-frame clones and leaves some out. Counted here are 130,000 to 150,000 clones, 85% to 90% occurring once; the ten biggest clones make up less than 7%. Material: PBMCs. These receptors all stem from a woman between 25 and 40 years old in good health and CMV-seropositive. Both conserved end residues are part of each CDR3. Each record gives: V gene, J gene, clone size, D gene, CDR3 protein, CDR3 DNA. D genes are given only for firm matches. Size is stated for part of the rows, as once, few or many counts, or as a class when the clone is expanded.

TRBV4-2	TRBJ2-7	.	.	CASSQDPGDWGYEQYF	TGTGCCAGCAGCCAAGATCCCGGGGACTGGGGTTACGAGCAGTACTTC
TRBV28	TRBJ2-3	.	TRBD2	CASSRLAGPTDTQYF	TGTGCCAGCAGTCGCTTAGCGGGACCCACAGATACGCAGTATTTT
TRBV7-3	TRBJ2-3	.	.	CASSLGRATDTQYF	TGTGCCAGCAGCTTAGGGCGGGCCACAGATACGCAGTATTTT
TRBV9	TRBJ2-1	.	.	CASSVGQEQFF	TGTGCCAGCAGCGTAGGCCAGGAGCAGTTCTTC
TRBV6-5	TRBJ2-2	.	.	CASSPGGLNTGELFF	TGTGCCAGCAGCCCCGGAGGGCTGAACACCGGGGAGCTGTTTTTT
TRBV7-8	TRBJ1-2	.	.	CASSPDRDINYGYTF	TGTGCCAGCAGCCCAGACCGGGACATTAACTATGGCTACACCTTC
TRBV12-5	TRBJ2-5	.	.	CASGSGETQYF	TGTGCTAGTGGTTCCGGGGAGACCCAGTACTTC
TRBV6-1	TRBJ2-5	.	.	CASRGTIQETQYF	TGTGCCAGCCGAGGGACAATTCAAGAGACCCAGTACTTC
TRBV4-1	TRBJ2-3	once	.	CASRQAFADTQYF	TGCGCCAGCAGACAAGCCTTTGCGGATACGCAGTATTTT
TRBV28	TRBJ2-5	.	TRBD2	CASSSLTSGGSPETQYF	TGTGCCAGCAGTTCACTCACTAGCGGGGGGTCCCCAGAGACCCAGTACTTC
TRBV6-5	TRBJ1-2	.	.	CATAHGGAYGYTF	TGTGCCACAGCACATGGGGGCGCTTATGGCTACACCTTC
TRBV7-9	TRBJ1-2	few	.	CASSSQSQDLRGYTF	TGTGCCAGCAGCTCTCAATCCCAGGATCTTCGGGGCTACACCTTC
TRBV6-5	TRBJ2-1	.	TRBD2	CASSYHSGAGNEQFF	TGTGCCAGCAGTTACCACAGCGGGGCCGGCAATGAGCAGTTCTTC
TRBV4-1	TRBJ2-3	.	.	CASSQVSGISTDTQYF	TGCGCCAGCAGCCAAGTTAGCGGAATTAGCACAGATACGCAGTATTTT
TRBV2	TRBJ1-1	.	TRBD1	CASSPGQGRGLTEAFF	TGTGCCAGCAGCCCGGGACAGGGCCGAGGATTAACTGAAGCTTTCTTT
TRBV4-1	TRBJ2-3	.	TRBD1	CASSPQGAITDTQYF	TGCGCCAGCAGCCCTCAGGGGGCTATCACAGATACGCAGTATTTT
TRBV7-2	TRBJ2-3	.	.	CASSLGLGGTDTQYF	TGTGCCAGCAGCTTAGGGTTGGGGGGAACAGATACGCAGTATTTT
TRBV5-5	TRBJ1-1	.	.	CASSFVWDTRSGTEAFF	TGTGCCAGCAGCTTCGTCTGGGACACCAGATCTGGGACTGAAGCTTTCTTT
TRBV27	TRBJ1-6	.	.	CASSPQGGGGSPLHF	TGTGCCAGCAGTCCCCAAGGGGGAGGGGGTTCACCCCTCCACTTT
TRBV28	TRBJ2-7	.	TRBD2	CASSWGPGLAYEQYF	TGTGCCAGCAGTTGGGGACCGGGACTAGCCTACGAGCAGTACTTC
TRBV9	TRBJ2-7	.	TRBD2	CASSVSGMDNYEQYF	TGTGCCAGCAGCGTTAGCGGGATGGACAACTACGAGCAGTACTTC
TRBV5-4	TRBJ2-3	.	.	CASHRPTSTDTQYF	TGTGCCAGCCACCGTCCCACTAGCACAGATACGCAGTATTTT
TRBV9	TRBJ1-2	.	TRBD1	CASSPGGTGGIRYGYTF	TGTGCCAGCAGCCCCGGGGGGACAGGGGGCATACGCTATGGCTACACCTTC
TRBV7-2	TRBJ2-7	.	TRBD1	CASSLGLLRGRREQYF	TGTGCCAGCAGCTTAGGGTTACTCAGGGGGCGTAGGGAGCAGTACTTC
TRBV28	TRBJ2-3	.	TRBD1	CASTPQGGTDTQYF	TGTGCCAGCACCCCCCAGGGGGGCACAGATACGCAGTATTTT
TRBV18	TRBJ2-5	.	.	CASSPQGLTYQETQYF	TGTGCCAGCTCACCACAGGGGCTGACGTACCAAGAGACCCAGTACTTC
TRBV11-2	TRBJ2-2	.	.	CASSWQSNTGELFF	TGTGCCAGCAGCTGGCAGTCCAACACCGGGGAGCTGTTTTTT
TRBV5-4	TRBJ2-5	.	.	CASSPQYQETQYF	TGTGCCAGCAGCCCACAGTACCAAGAGACCCAGTACTTC
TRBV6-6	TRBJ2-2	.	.	CASSPVSTGELFF	TGTGCCAGCAGCCCCGTTAGCACCGGGGAGCTGTTTTTT
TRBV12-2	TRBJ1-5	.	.	CASRLRDSPSSNQPQHF	TGTGCAAGTCGCTTAAGGGACAGCCCCAGTAGCAATCAGCCCCAGCATTTT
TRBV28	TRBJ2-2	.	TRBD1	CASSPSVGGLAGELFF	TGTGCCAGCAGTCCGTCGGTAGGGGGCCTTGCCGGGGAGCTGTTTTTT
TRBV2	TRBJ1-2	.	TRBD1	CASSGTGGGYTF	TGTGCCAGCAGTGGGACAGGGGGCGGCTACACCTTC
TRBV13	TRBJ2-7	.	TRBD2	CASSLSTGGPTYEQYF	TGTGCCAGCAGCTTAAGTACGGGAGGGCCCACCTACGAGCAGTACTTC
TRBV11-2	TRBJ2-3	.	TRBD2	CASSLVGGGSTDTQYF	TGTGCCAGCAGCTTAGTTGGCGGGGGGAGCACAGATACGCAGTATTTT
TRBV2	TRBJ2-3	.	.	CASRGSEYTDTQYF	TGTGCCAGCAGGGGGAGCGAATACACAGATACGCAGTATTTT
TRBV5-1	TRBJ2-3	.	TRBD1	CASSLVGRDSPWDTQYF	TGCGCCAGCAGCTTGGTAGGTCGGGACAGCCCTTGGGATACGCAGTATTTT
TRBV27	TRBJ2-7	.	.	CASSLSGGVSVYEQYF	TGTGCCAGCAGTTTATCGGGAGGCGTTAGCGTGTACGAGCAGTACTTC
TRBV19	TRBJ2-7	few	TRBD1	CASAPGQGFGEQYF	TGTGCCAGTGCCCCGGGACAGGGTTTCGGCGAGCAGTACTTC
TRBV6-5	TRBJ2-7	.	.	CASSLGYSYEQYF	TGTGCCAGCAGTTTGGGCTACTCCTACGAGCAGTACTTC
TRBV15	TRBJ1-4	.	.	CATSRDIANEKLFF	TGTGCCACCAGCAGAGATATCGCTAATGAAAAACTGTTTTTT
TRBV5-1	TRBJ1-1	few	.	CASSKGGSGTEAFF	TGCGCCAGCAGCAAGGGAGGGTCGGGCACTGAAGCTTTCTTT
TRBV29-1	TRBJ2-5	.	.	CSVGQRQETQYF	TGCAGCGTAGGACAGAGACAAGAGACCCAGTACTTC